Detailed here is one T cell receptor beta chain. Its antigen is currently unknown. The PCR employed 60 Vbeta primers together with 13 Jbeta primers. The data were produced by immunoSEQ multiplex PCR, yet TCRdb's version contains in-frame clones alone and is incomplete. Of approximately 97,000 clones listed, roughly four fifths are singletons. This sample was included in a study of cytomegalovirus exposure and HLA in healthy donors. Trimming pared 5 bases from V and 8 bases from J, leaving 19 bases between. The CDR3 has 15 residues. Per germline, CDR1 SEHNR and CDR2 FQNEAQ (reference sequence). The study, taken as a whole, reports: The listing of 150 or so TCR beta chains classed them as cytomegalovirus-associated. Per a prior analysis, the majority of TCR beta V segments were productive roughly 90% or roughly 30% of the time.

This receptor was identified in a man aged 40-49 years in good health and CMV-seropositive. Sequencing used PBMCs. The chain recombines TRBV7-9 with TRBJ2-1; tentatively, D is TRBD2 (6 bases). DNA for the CDR3: TGTGCCAGCAGCACCGGGACTCTTAGGCGGGATGAGCAGTTCTTC. Protein sequence: CASSTGTLRRDEQFF.